The T cell receptor beta chain described here comes from a study of control samples from healthy donors and cancer patients. Method: immunoSEQ multiplex PCR; TCRdb's copy keeps in-frame clones and lacks some. The sample yields about 120,000 clones, around nine tenths seen once. The V gene end was trimmed by 5 bases and the J gene end by 6 bases; junction bases not matched to a gene: 4. The length of the CDR3 is 14 residues. Germline V gene sequence: CDR1 SGHTA, CDR2 FQGTGA. The chain links TRBV7-3 to TRBJ1-1; 12 bases agree with TRBD1. The sequence was collected from a man aged 25 to 40 in good health. Material: blood. The CDR3 is CASSLGQGASEAFF. The DNA for the CDR3 is TGTGCCAGCAGCCTGGGACAGGGGGCATCTGAAGCTTTCTTT.